Shown below are 25 T cell receptor beta chains from a single sample sequenced in a study of Graves' ophthalmopathy and Graves' hyperthyroidism. RNA transcripts yielded amplified TCR beta CDR3 regions. Second-round multiplex PCR came after first-round RT-PCR with HTBI primers. A single record per CDR3 protein comes from TCRdb applying MiXCR to the multiplex PCR reads. The table has about 600,000 distinct CDR3 sequences, about 35% seen once. Sample: peripheral blood or thyroid tissue (not recorded which). All receptors derive from an adult man with Graves' hyperthyroidism.

This chain links TRBV10-3 with TRBJ1-1; D may be TRBD1 (6 bases). Germline V CDR1 and CDR2: ENHRY, SYGVKD. V was trimmed by 5 bases and J by 8 bases, leaving 12 bases between them. The CDR3 extends over 12 amino acids. Written as DNA, the CDR3 is TGTGCCATCAGTACGACAGGAGAGGAAGCTTTCTTT. It codes for CAISTTGEEAFF.

The chain is built from TRBV10-2 and TRBJ1-2; 8 bases match TRBD1. The ends lost 0 bases at V and 5 bases at J; junction bases unmatched: 11. CDR1 is WSHSY and CDR2 is SAAADI in the germline V gene. The CDR3 contains 17 residues. Here the CDR3 reads CASSESGTGTRRYGYTF. The CDR3 nucleotides read TGCGCCAGCAGTGAGTCGGGGACAGGAACAAGACGTTATGGCTACACCTTC.

V gene TRBV7-9 combines with J gene TRBJ2-1; TRBD2 matches at 10 bases. CDR3 length: 12 amino acids. Germline-derived CDR1 and CDR2 are SEHNR and FQNEAQ (reference sequence). V lost 5 bases, J lost 15 bases, and 7 bases stayed unmatched. CDR3 coding DNA: TGTGCCAGCAGCCTCCTAGCGGGAGTAGGGTTCTTC. Translating it yields CASSLLAGVGFF. Variable domain in full (rest from reference TRBV7-9 and TRBJ2-1): DTGVSQNPRHKITKRGQNVTFRCDPISEHNRLYWYRQTLGQGPEFLTYFQNEAQLEKSRLLSDRFSAERPKGSFSTLEIQRTEQGDSAMYLCASSLLAGVGFFGPGTRLTVL.

This clonotype occurred many times. This chain joins TRBV4-2 and TRBJ2-2, with unresolved D. V dropped 1 base and J dropped 6 bases, with 9 bases sitting between them. This CDR3 is 14 amino acids long. Looked up from germline, CDR1 is LGHNA and CDR2 is YNFKEQ. CDR3 region: CASSQASLPGELFF. The CDR3 DNA reads as TGTGCCAGCAGCCAAGCTTCTTTACCCGGGGAGCTGTTTTTT.

This clonotype was recorded at least ten times. The J gene is TRBJ1-2, the V gene TRBV5-1; D is ambiguous. Germline assignment: CDR1 SGHRS and CDR2 YFSETQ. V was clipped by 0 bases and J by 8 bases, with 17 bases between them. The CDR3 covers 15 residues. This chain's CDR3 is CASSLGDTGLEGYTF. The CDR3 bases are TGCGCCAGCAGCTTGGGTGATACGGGGTTGGAGGGCTACACCTTC.

Written as DNA, the CDR3 is TGTGCCAGCAGCCAAGGGGGCAATATCTATGGCTACACCTTC. Its translation: CASSQGGNIYGYTF. J is TRBJ1-2 and V is TRBV3-1; perhaps TRBD1 as D (5 bases). V gave up 1 base and J gave up 4 bases, with 10 bases separating them. Per germline, CDR1 LGHDT and CDR2 YNNKEL (reference sequence). This CDR3 has 14 amino acids.

This clonotype was counted ten times or more. The chain carries TRBV5-6 and TRBJ1-1, with 8 bases identical to TRBD1. CDR1 and CDR2 (germline): SGHDT, YYEEEE. This CDR3 has 13 amino acids. The trim removed 1 base at V and 7 bases at J, leaving 3 bases unmatched. The CDR3 DNA reads as TGTGCCAGCAGCTTGCGGGGACAGGATGAAGCTTTCTTT. It encodes CASSLRGQDEAFF.

This sequence joins TRBV10-3 and TRBJ2-3, with D possibly TRBD2 on 6 matching bases. This CDR3 contains 16 residues. Germline V lookup: CDR1 ENHRY, CDR2 SYGVKD. The V and J ends lost 6 bases and 5 bases respectively, with 21 bases between them. The CDR3 region is CAISLRPSGVGDTQYF. The CDR3 DNA sequence: TGTGCCATCAGCCTCAGACCCTCGGGGGTGGGAGATACGCAGTATTTT.

This clonotype was seen ten or more times. The genes are TRBV25-1 and TRBJ1-2; 8 bases agree with TRBD1. J was trimmed by 0 bases and V by 3 bases; bases with no gene match: 0. This CDR3 has 14 residues. The germline gives CDR1 MGHDK, CDR2 SYGVNS. The CDR3: CASSDRGPNYGYTF. The CDR3 nucleotides are TGTGCCAGCAGTGACAGGGGGCCTAACTATGGCTACACCTTC.

There are a few counts of this clonotype. V is TRBV12-3 or TRBV12-4 and J is TRBJ2-3, with TRBD1 matching 8 bases. Germline trimming cut 6 bases from V and 1 base from J; bases unmatched to any gene: 6. The CDR3 spans 15 residues. DNA for the CDR3: TGTGCCAGCAGCCCTGAGACAGGGGGCACAGATACGCAGTATTTT. Amino acid sequence: CASSPETGGTDTQYF.

This clonotype was detected ten times or more. This sequence joins TRBV20-1 and TRBJ1-2; D not certain. Looked up from germline, CDR1 is DFQATT and CDR2 is SNEGSKA (reference sequence). With 6 bases removed from V and 0 bases from J, the gap between germline ends came to 14 bases. The CDR3 runs to 14 residues. This CDR3 is CSARDGRTNYGYTF. Here the CDR3 DNA reads TGCAGTGCCCGAGACGGCAGGACTAACTATGGCTACACCTTC.

The gene calls are TRBV10-2 and TRBJ2-7; TRBD1 aligns across 7 bases. This CDR3 spans 12 amino acids. After removal of 7 bases from V and 7 bases from J, the junction contained 7 bases not matched to a gene. Per the germline V gene, CDR1 is WSHSY and CDR2 is SAAADI. The CDR3 DNA is TGCGCCAGCAAATCGACAGGGTATGAGCAGTACTTC. Translating gives CASKSTGYEQYF.

This clonotype was observed many times. The V call is TRBV5-8, the J call TRBJ1-2; 9 bases are a match to TRBD1. CDR3 length: 14 amino acids. V lost 4 bases and J lost 8; bases outside the gene matches: 9. CDR1 is SGHTS and CDR2 is YDEGEE in the germline V gene. The CDR3 reads CASSRDRVQEGYTF. Written as DNA, the CDR3 is TGTGCCAGCAGCCGGGACAGGGTACAGGAGGGCTACACCTTC.

Comments on this clonotype: This may arise from a read error, as a much more abundant clone is one base away. The chain recombines TRBV20-1 with TRBJ1-1; the D is unclear. CDR3 length: 15 residues. V was pared by 0 bases and J by 0 bases, with 11 bases between. Per the germline V gene, CDR1 is DFQATT and CDR2 is SNEGSKA (reference sequence). CDR3 bases: TGCAGTGCTAGAGATCCCCCGGCCGTGAACACTGAAGCTTTCTTT. Translation: CSARDPPAVNTEAFF.

Points on this clonotype: At one of its ends the junction is not consistent with the germline gene, which may arise from a read error. This chain links TRBV24-1 with TRBJ1-4, with D unclear. The CDR3 covers 10 residues. Germline assignment: CDR1 KGHDR and CDR2 SFDVKD. In DNA, the CDR3 is TGTGCCGCCAGTGTGACGGGTAGTTATTTT. This gives the protein CAASVTGSYF.

This clonotype has at least ten counts. V gene TRBV29-1 combines with J gene TRBJ2-7; TRBD2 matches at 14 bases. The length of the CDR3 is 15 residues. Unmatched junction bases numbered 7, after V lost 7 bases and J lost 2 bases. CDR1 and CDR2 (germline): SQVTM, ANQGSEA. Here the CDR3 reads CSARTSGGKPYEQYF. The CDR3 nucleotides read TGCAGCGCTCGGACTAGCGGGGGGAAGCCCTACGAGCAGTACTTC.

The rearrangement joins TRBV6-5 to TRBJ1-4; unclear D gene. CDR1 and CDR2 (germline): MNHEY, SVGAGI. The CDR3 extends over 16 amino acids. V was pared by 0 bases and J by 7 bases, with 15 bases between. CDR3 nucleotides: TGTGCCAGCAGTTACTCCCGAGGGAAGGAGGTTGAAAAACTGTTTTTT. This sequence encodes CASSYSRGKEVEKLFF.

The V gene is TRBV7-3, the J gene TRBJ2-3, with a tentative D call TRBD2 (5 bases). The CDR3 covers 13 residues. Germline CDR1 reads SGHTA; CDR2 reads FQGTGA. V shed 5 bases and J shed 4 bases, with 10 bases lying between them. This CDR3 reads CASSPTRSDTQYF. For the CDR3, the DNA is TGTGCCAGCAGCCCCACTAGATCAGATACGCAGTATTTT.

The chain recombines TRBV5-1 with TRBJ1-1, with a tentative D call TRBD1 (5 bases). Germline values: CDR1 SGHRS, CDR2 YFSETQ. This CDR3 comprises 14 residues. V was trimmed by 2 bases and J by 7 bases, leaving 15 bases between them. The CDR3 DNA sequence: TGCGCCAGCAGCTTAAGAGGGGATGCCGTTGAAGCTTTCTTT. Protein: CASSLRGDAVEAFF.

This clonotype was detected many times. J is TRBJ1-5 and V is TRBV2; D possibly corresponds to TRBD1 (5 bases). The germline V gene has CDR1 SNHLY and CDR2 FYNNEI. V gave up 9 bases and J gave up 6 bases, with 12 bases separating them. There are 12 residues in the CDR3. The DNA for the CDR3 is TGTGCCAGTACAGCAGGGATTCAGCCCCAGCATTTT. Protein sequence: CASTAGIQPQHF.

The chain employs TRBV20-1 and TRBJ2-3; 9 bases align to TRBD1. This CDR3 has 15 amino acids. The V gene end was trimmed by 3 bases and the J gene end by 3 bases; junction bases not matched to a gene: 7. CDR1 and CDR2 (germline): DFQATT, SNEGSKA (reference sequence). CDR3 in amino acids: CSARGTGKGTDTQYF. The CDR3, as DNA: TGCAGTGCTAGGGGGACAGGGAAAGGAACAGATACGCAGTATTTT.

This clonotype was observed at least ten times. The genes are TRBV10-2 and TRBJ1-2; D ambiguous. With 2 bases removed from V and 4 bases from J, the gap between germline ends came to 8 bases. The V gene's germline CDR1 is WSHSY and CDR2 SAAADI. CDR3 size: 13 residues. CDR3 loop: CASSETDLYGYTF. CDR3 in DNA: TGCGCCAGCAGTGAGACGGACCTCTATGGCTACACCTTC.

As to this clonotype: One end of the junction is discordant with germline, which a read error may explain. V gene TRBV7-9 combines with J gene TRBJ1-5, with D unclear. CDR3 length equals 14 residues. Germline V gives CDR1 SEHNR, CDR2 FQNEAQ (reference sequence). CDR3 residues: CASSLDRVNQPRHF. In DNA, the CDR3 is TGTGCCAGCAGCTTAGATCGGGTCAATCAGCCCCGGCATTTT.

In its sample, this clonotype was seen many times. Sequence at one end of the junction differs from germline and may be a read error. The chain employs TRBV7-9 and TRBJ1-2, with 10 bases matching TRBD1. Per the germline V gene, CDR1 is SEHNR and CDR2 is FQNEAQ (reference sequence). This CDR3 spans 16 amino acids. The CDR3 here is CASSQAGTGASYGYTF. The CDR3 DNA is TGCGCCAGCAGCCAAGCCGGGACAGGGGCGTCGTATGGCTACACCTTC.

The J gene is TRBJ1-1, the V gene TRBV19, with D uncertain. The V end was cut by 1 base, the J end by 4 bases, with 10 bases between. Germline V CDR1 and CDR2: LNHDA, SQIVND (reference sequence). The CDR3 is made up of 14 amino acids. CDR3 amino acids: CASSIAGRGTEAFF. The CDR3 DNA follows: TGTGCCAGTAGTATAGCCGGGAGAGGCACTGAAGCTTTCTTT.